These T cell receptor beta chains were read from a single sample in a study of OX40 agonist ivuxolimab in advanced cancers. The data were produced by immunoSEQ multiplex PCR, yet TCRdb's version contains in-frame clones alone and is incomplete. The sample contains tens of thousands of clones, about 88% of which appear only once. Sequenced material: CD4+ or CD8+ T cells sorted from blood, taken in a trial of the OX40 agonist ivuxolimab. The receptors originated from an adult with an advanced solid tumor such as melanoma, head and neck, liver or kidney cancer. Each CDR3 is given with its conserved first and last residue.

v_call	j_call	cdr3_aa
TRBV11-2	TRBJ1-3	CASSWGQAISGNTIYF
TRBV5-1	TRBJ1-5	CASSLSGRGQPQHF
TRBV30	TRBJ2-3	CAWSVAGGTDTQYF
TRBV20-1	TRBJ1-2	CSVLYGYTF
TRBV30	TRBJ1-2	CAWSALGQGWDYTF
TRBV6-1	TRBJ2-2	CASSETYGELFF
TRBV4-1	TRBJ2-7	CASSPTVQESYEQYF
TRBV5-4	TRBJ2-5	CASSPRGGGQETQYF
TRBV18	TRBJ1-6	CASSLNGGGYNSPLHF
TRBV19	TRBJ1-6	CASSLRGGENSPLHF
TRBV5-5	TRBJ1-4	CASSPTERNEKLFF
TRBV4-1	TRBJ2-6	CASSQDNNGANVLTF
TRBV7-9	TRBJ1-1	CASSLSGTEAFF
TRBV29-1	TRBJ2-1	CSVRPDDEQFF
TRBV10-3	TRBJ1-2	CAISEVEGRAKRYGYTF
TRBV9	TRBJ2-5	CASSATGGETQYF
TRBV28	TRBJ1-2	CASSQQGEGYTF
TRBV2	TRBJ2-1	CASEGTRVSYNEQFF
TRBV5-1	TRBJ1-2	CASSLDGRGYGYTF
TRBV11-3	TRBJ2-1	CASSLRQGLNEQFF
TRBV28	TRBJ1-2	CASSLEGQYYGYTF
TRBV15	TRBJ1-5	CATSRETGWNSNQPQHF
TRBV7-9	TRBJ1-6	CASSPLDREYSPLHF
TRBV5-5	TRBJ1-2	CASSLDGDTNYGYTF
TRBV2	TRBJ1-4	CASSGARGFATNEKLFF
TRBV27	TRBJ1-4	CASSLSLGGPFEKLFF
TRBV2	TRBJ2-7	CASRDRARGYEQYF
TRBV30	TRBJ1-2	CAWRSNYGYTF
TRBV2	TRBJ1-6	CASSEALRHSSALHF
TRBV28	TRBJ1-3	CASSPPPGRGAGNTIYF
TRBV7-2	TRBJ2-7	CASSLAGTSSYEQYF
TRBV20-1	TRBJ2-5	CSARGRRTQYF
TRBV11-2	TRBJ2-2	CASSLEATNTGELFF
TRBV6-5	TRBJ2-7	CASSYSGSAYEQYF
TRBV4-3	TRBJ2-3	CASSQGTPGTDTQYF
TRBV9	TRBJ2-5	CASSVGSGGAWETQYF
TRBV6-5	TRBJ2-3	CASSYGQRATDTQYF
TRBV7-2	TRBJ2-5	CASSLGLAGLETQYF
TRBV9	TRBJ2-1	CASSGGTGELVLGNEQFF
TRBV6-1	TRBJ2-1	CASTLSGGVKYEQFF
TRBV28	TRBJ1-2	CASSHPKPGNYGYTF
TRBV28	TRBJ1-2	CASSLSGLDYGYTF
TRBV7-2	TRBJ1-3	CASSLAHISGNTIYF
TRBV11-3	TRBJ2-2	CASSPGPGELFF
TRBV2	TRBJ1-2	CASSEYLRPSTGYGYTF